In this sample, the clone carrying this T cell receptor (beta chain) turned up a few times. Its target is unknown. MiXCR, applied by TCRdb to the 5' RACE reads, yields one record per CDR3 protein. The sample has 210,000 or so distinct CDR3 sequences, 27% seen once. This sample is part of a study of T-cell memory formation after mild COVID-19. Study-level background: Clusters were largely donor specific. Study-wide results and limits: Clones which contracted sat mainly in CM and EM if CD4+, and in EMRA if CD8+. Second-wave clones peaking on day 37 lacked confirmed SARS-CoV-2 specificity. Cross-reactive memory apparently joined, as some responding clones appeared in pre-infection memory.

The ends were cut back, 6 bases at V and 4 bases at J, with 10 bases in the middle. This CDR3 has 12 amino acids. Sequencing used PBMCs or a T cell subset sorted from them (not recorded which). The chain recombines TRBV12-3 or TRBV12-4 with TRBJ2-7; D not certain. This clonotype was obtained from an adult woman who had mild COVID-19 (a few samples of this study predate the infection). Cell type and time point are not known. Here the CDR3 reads CASSTSHYEQYF. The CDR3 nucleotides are TGTGCCAGCAGCACCTCCCATTACGAGCAGTACTTC.